These 25 T cell receptor beta chains were all obtained from the same sample, sequenced in a study of ipilimumab plus nivolumab after autologous stem cell transplantation (dated by TCRdb to the early 2020s). Library generation was performed with the immunoSEQ multiplex PCR assay. TCRdb re-hosts the immuneACCESS table, in-frame sequences only. Its copies lack some clones; in the studies checked, an unresolved V gene accounts for under half of them, and the cause for the rest is not known. Across this sample there are tens of thousands of clones, with around 84% seen only once. 5.2% of the sample goes to the ten largest clones. The sequencing used PBMCs, collected in a trial of ipilimumab plus nivolumab as post-transplant consolidation. The receptor set was obtained from a male donor with diffuse large B-cell lymphoma.

The chain combines TRBV6-5 with TRBJ2-2; 12 bases line up with TRBD2. J was trimmed by 7 bases and V by 8 bases; bases with no gene match: 8. The germline gives CDR1 MNHEY, CDR2 SVGAGI. The CDR3 has 15 residues. The CDR3 bases are TGTGCCAGCCAGCTAGCGGGGGGGCTAAGCGGGGAGCTGTTTTTT. Protein product: CASQLAGGLSGELFF.

The chain is built from TRBV7-2 and TRBJ2-5; 9 positions match TRBD2. The junction had 13 bases not matched to a gene; V was cut back by 5 bases and J by 6 bases. The CDR3 sequence is 16 residues long. Germline lookup yields CDR1 SGHTA and CDR2 FQGNSA. The CDR3 region has the DNA TGTGCCAGCAGCGAAGAGGCGGCGGGGGGGGCGAAGACCCAGTACTTC. It encodes CASSEEAAGGAKTQYF.

The chain is built from TRBV19 and TRBJ2-5; 7 bases align to TRBD1. With the DNA end fitting TRBJ2-7 better, the J assignment may be wrong. CDR3 length: 14 amino acids. Germline CDR1 is LNHDA and CDR2 is SQIVND (reference sequence). The CDR3 coding sequence is TGTGCCAGTAGTAAGGCAGGGGGATCGTACGAGCAGTACTTC. This gives the protein CASSKAGGSYEQYF.

The chain has TRBV7-8 and TRBJ2-3; D gene unclear. The CDR3 totals 12 residues. In germline, CDR1 is SGHVS, CDR2 FQNEAQ. Trimming removed 5 bases at V and 4 bases at J, with 7 bases between. CDR3 DNA: TGTGCCAGCAGCGCCTTCCCAGATACGCAGTATTTT. This encodes CASSAFPDTQYF. Complete variable domain (other parts from reference TRBV7-8 and TRBJ2-3): GAGVSQSPRYKVAKRGQDVALRCDPISGHVSLFWYQQALGQGPEFLTYFQNEAQLDKSGLPSDRFFAERPEGSVSTLKIQRTQQEDSAVYLCASSAFPDTQYFGPGTRLTVL.

The chain joins TRBV5-1 to TRBJ1-6; 9 positions match TRBD1. The CDR3 is 15 amino acids. Germline loops: CDR1 SGHRS, CDR2 YFSETQ. V gave up 1 base and J gave up 11 bases; unmatched junction bases: 7. DNA for the CDR3: TGCGCCAGCAGCTTGACGGGGACAGGGAAAACACCCCTCCACTTT. Translated: CASSLTGTGKTPLHF.

The V and J genes are TRBV2 and TRBJ1-2; tentatively, D is TRBD1 (6 bases). Trimming pared 7 bases from V and 2 bases from J, leaving 11 bases between. This CDR3 has 13 residues. CDR1 SNHLY and CDR2 FYNNEI come from the germline V gene. DNA of the CDR3: TGTGCCAGCACGGCGGGGGCGAACTATGGCTACACCTTC. Translated, it gives CASTAGANYGYTF.

V usage is TRBV6-5 and J usage is TRBJ1-2; D gene unclear. Trimming removed 8 bases from V and 0 bases from J, with 10 bases in between. Per germline, CDR1 MNHEY and CDR2 SVGAGI. CDR3 length: 13 residues. The chain's CDR3 is CASSEGANYGYTF. For the CDR3, the DNA is TGTGCCAGCTCTGAGGGAGCTAACTATGGCTACACCTTC.

The V gene is TRBV19, the J gene TRBJ1-2; maybe TRBD1 (5 bases). This CDR3 has 14 amino acids. CDR1 LNHDA and CDR2 SQIVND come from the germline V gene (reference sequence). Trimming cost V 7 bases and J 4 bases, with 16 bases left between them. CDR3 nucleotide sequence: TGTGCCAGTACCCGGACCAGGGCTGGCTATGGCTACACCTTC. Protein product: CASTRTRAGYGYTF. Full variable domain (outside the CDR3, taken from reference TRBV19 and TRBJ1-2): DGGITQSPKYLFRKEGQNVTLSCEQNLNHDAMYWYRQDPGQGLRLIYYSQIVNDFQKGDIAEGYSVSREKKESFPLTVTSAQKNPTAFYLCASTRTRAGYGYTFGSGTRLTVV.

V is TRBV9 and J is TRBJ2-3, with 12 bases aligning to TRBD2. CDR1 SGDLS and CDR2 YYNGEE come from the germline V gene. Unmatched junction bases numbered 9, after V lost 0 bases and J lost 7 bases. This CDR3 is 17 amino acids long. CDR3 in amino acids: CASSVGLAGGQSHTQYF. Written as DNA, the CDR3 is TGTGCCAGCAGCGTAGGTCTAGCGGGGGGGCAGTCCCATACGCAGTATTTT.

The chain carries TRBV2 and TRBJ2-7; D ambiguous. Between the trimmed V and J ends, which lost 4 bases and 3 bases, there was a span of 7 bases. Germline CDR1 is SNHLY and CDR2 is FYNNEI. This CDR3 contains 12 residues. The CDR3 DNA reads as TGTGCCAGCAGTGCCAGCCACTACGAGCAGTACTTC. It encodes CASSASHYEQYF.

The genes are TRBV27 and TRBJ1-2; D perhaps matches TRBD1 (5 bases). CDR3 length: 13 residues. V shed 2 bases and J shed 7 bases, with 11 bases lying between them. Germline CDR1 MNHEY, CDR2 SMNVEV (reference sequence). CDR3 DNA sequence: TGTGCCAGCAGTTTAATAGGGGTCGGTGGCTACACCTTC. Protein sequence: CASSLIGVGGYTF.

The chain recombines TRBV7-2 with TRBJ1-1; TRBD1 matches at 7 bases. The CDR3 totals 14 residues. After removal of 4 bases from V and 1 base from J, the junction contained 3 bases not matched to a gene. Germline-derived CDR1 and CDR2 are SGHTA and FQGNSA. As DNA, the CDR3 is TGTGCCAGCAGCTGGGGACAGACGAACACTGAAGCTTTCTTT. As protein: CASSWGQTNTEAFF.

This chain uses TRBV4-2 with TRBJ2-3, with D hard to call. The CDR3 extends over 14 amino acids. Trimming took off 1 base at V and 1 base at J, with 6 bases between the two ends. From germline, CDR1 is LGHNA and CDR2 YNFKEQ. CDR3: CASSQGGRTDTQYF. The CDR3 DNA sequence: TGTGCCAGCAGCCAAGGGGGTCGCACAGATACGCAGTATTTT.

The V call is TRBV18, the J call TRBJ1-1, with 7 bases aligning to TRBD1. Germline-derived CDR1 and CDR2 are KGHSH and LQKENI. J gave up 0 bases and V 0 bases, and 4 bases lay outside the gene matches. This CDR3 is built from 16 residues. CDR3 DNA sequence: TGTGCCAGCTCACCACCGGGACAGAATATGAACACTGAAGCTTTCTTT. Translated: CASSPPGQNMNTEAFF.

This chain joins TRBV19 and TRBJ2-3, with D maybe TRBD1 (6 bases). The CDR3 extends over 19 amino acids. Germline lookup yields CDR1 LNHDA and CDR2 SQIVND (reference sequence). V lost 4 bases and J lost 3, with 26 bases in between. Here the CDR3 reads CASSNPLAGHRVGTDTQYF. In DNA, the CDR3 is TGTGCCAGTAGTAACCCCCTCGCGGGCCACAGGGTTGGGACAGATACGCAGTATTTT. The full variable domain, its missing parts supplied by reference TRBV19 and TRBJ2-3, is DGGITQSPKYLFRKEGQNVTLSCEQNLNHDAMYWYRQDPGQGLRLIYYSQIVNDFQKGDIAEGYSVSREKKESFPLTVTSAQKNPTAFYLCASSNPLAGHRVGTDTQYFGPGTRLTVL.

The chain joins TRBV7-2 to TRBJ1-1; perhaps TRBD1 as D (5 bases). Trimming cost V 1 base and J 1 base, with 10 bases left between them. CDR3 length: 15 residues. Germline V gene lookup returns CDR1 SGHTA and CDR2 FQGNSA. The CDR3 loop reads CASSLDNRRNTEAFF. CDR3 DNA sequence: TGTGCCAGCAGCTTAGACAACAGGAGGAACACTGAAGCTTTCTTT.

The chain recombines TRBV5-1 with TRBJ2-3; D not certain. V was pared by 4 bases and J by 0 bases, with 6 bases between. The germline V gene has CDR1 SGHRS and CDR2 YFSETQ. The CDR3 consists of 13 residues. CDR3 loop: CASSIDSTDTQYF. The CDR3 bases are TGCGCCAGCAGCATAGACAGCACAGATACGCAGTATTTT.

The chain has TRBV2 and TRBJ2-7, with D possibly being TRBD1 (5 bases). This CDR3 contains 12 residues. Germline V gene data show CDR1 as SNHLY and CDR2 as FYNNEI. The V end was cut by 5 bases, the J end by 4 bases, with 9 bases between. CDR3 nucleotide sequence: TGTGCCAGCAGTAAAACAGGTTACGAGCAGTACTTC. It specifies CASSKTGYEQYF. Supplemented by reference TRBV2 and TRBJ2-7, the full variable domain reads EPEVTQTPSHQVTQMGQEVILRCVPISNHLYFYWYRQILGQKVEFLVSFYNNEISEKSEIFDDQFSVERPDGSNFTLKIRSTKLEDSAMYFCASSKTGYEQYFGPGTRLTVT.

This clone turned up a few times. V and J are TRBV7-2 and TRBJ1-6; tentative D call: TRBD1 (6 bases). The CDR3 covers 15 residues. The germline gives CDR1 SGHTA, CDR2 FQGNSA. The V and J ends lost 5 bases and 8 bases respectively, with 16 bases between them. CDR3 bases: TGTGCCAGCAGCCCTAGGGGGAGGGTATATTCACCCCTCCACTTT. This translates into CASSPRGRVYSPLHF.

V is TRBV7-9 and J is TRBJ2-3, with TRBD2 identical over 13 bases. V was pared by 5 bases and J by 0 bases, with 5 bases of the junction left unmatched. Per the germline V gene, CDR1 is SEHNR and CDR2 is FQNEAQ (reference sequence). CDR3 length: 17 amino acids. The DNA for the CDR3 is TGTGCCAGCAGCCCGGGACTAGCGGGGCCCAGCACAGATACGCAGTATTTT. This encodes CASSPGLAGPSTDTQYF. The whole variable domain, remainder taken from reference TRBV7-9 and TRBJ2-3, is DTGVSQNPRHKITKRGQNVTFRCDPISEHNRLYWYRQTLGQGPEFLTYFQNEAQLEKSRLLSDRFSAERPKGSFSTLEIQRTEQGDSAMYLCASSPGLAGPSTDTQYFGPGTRLTVL.

This clone has just a few counts. The CDR3 DNA is TGTGCCAGCTCACCACAGATGGATTACGAGCAGTACTTC. Its protein is CASSPQMDYEQYF. The V and J genes are TRBV18 and TRBJ2-7, with D unresolved. This CDR3 comprises 13 residues. Germline V gene sequence: CDR1 KGHSH, CDR2 LQKENI. V lost 1 base, J lost 4 bases, and 8 bases lay in between.

The gene calls are TRBV6-5 and TRBJ2-3, with D uncertain. Germline V gene data show CDR1 as MNHEY and CDR2 as SVGAGI. This CDR3 has 14 residues. V gave up 11 bases and J gave up 2 bases, with 17 bases separating them. The CDR3 loop is CAASRGDDTDTQYF. Written as DNA, the CDR3 is TGTGCCGCCTCCCGTGGCGACGACACAGATACGCAGTATTTT.

The chain carries TRBV21-1 and TRBJ1-1; the DNA was not compared with TRBD1, the D call given in the table. TRBV21-1 is labeled a pseudogene. This CDR3 has 16 residues. CDR3 nucleotides: TGTGCCAGCAGCAAAGCAGGGGATCACATGAACACTGAAGCTTTCTTT. This encodes CASSKAGDHMNTEAFF.

The rearrangement links TRBV7-8 to TRBJ2-6; 11 nucleotides align to TRBD2. Germline V gene data show CDR1 as SGHVS and CDR2 as FQNEAQ. V lost 0 bases to trimming and J lost 3 bases; unmatched junction nucleotides: 7. This CDR3 is 19 amino acids long. DNA for the CDR3: TGTGCCAGCAGCTTAGCATCGGCTAGCGGGGGGAATGGGGCCAACGTCCTGACTTTC. Residues: CASSLASASGGNGANVLTF.

The V call is TRBV6-6, the J call TRBJ1-1; the D gene is possibly TRBD1 (5 bases). The CDR3 spans 14 residues. The germline CDR1 and CDR2 sequences are MNHNY and SVGAGI (reference sequence). Between the trimmed V and J ends, which lost 8 bases and 0 bases, there was a span of 13 bases. The CDR3 nucleotides read TGTGCCAGCGCTTTTGGGACGGTGAACACTGAAGCTTTCTTT. Its protein product is CASAFGTVNTEAFF.